This is a list of T cell receptor beta chains from one sample in a study of regulatory T cells in long-lasting Graves disease. In TCRdb, the multiplex PCR reads were re-called with MiXCR into one record per CDR3 protein. This table holds roughly 420,000 distinct CDR3 sequences, 16% found once. These data are also associated with another study on T cells in Graves' hyperthyroidism and ophthalmopathy.

This specimen consisted of peripheral blood mononuclear cells (PBMCs), obtained at new diagnosis, from a patient treated with antithyroid drugs. These receptors were collected from a woman under 30 with Graves disease. Both conserved end residues are part of each CDR3. Each record gives: CDR3 protein, CDR3 DNA, J gene, clone size, V gene, D gene. A D gene is named only where the DNA matches it firmly. Rows give clone size only sometimes, using once, few, many, or a class for an expanded clone.

CDR3: CASSRTTGGYGYTF; DNA: TGTGCCAGCAGCAGAACGACAGGGGGGTATGGCTACACCTTC; J: TRBJ1-2; size: -; V: TRBV6-1; D: TRBD1
CDR3: CASSGKQGASYNEQFF; DNA: TGCGCCAGCAGTGGCAAACAGGGGGCCTCATACAATGAGCAGTTCTTC; J: TRBJ2-1; size: many; V: TRBV10-1; D: TRBD1
CDR3: CSAKRGTNTGELFF; DNA: TGCAGTGCTAAACGGGGAACTAACACCGGGGAGCTGTTTTTT; J: TRBJ2-2; size: -; V: TRBV20-1; D: -
CDR3: CASSRDSSYNEQFF; DNA: TGTGCCAGCAGCCGGGACAGCTCCTACAATGAGCAGTTCTTC; J: TRBJ2-1; size: many; V: TRBV28; D: TRBD1
CDR3: CASRIGLAGGSGANVLTF; DNA: TGTGCCAGCAGAATAGGGCTAGCGGGAGGCTCTGGGGCCAACGTCCTGACTTTC; J: TRBJ2-6; size: once; V: TRBV2; D: TRBD2
CDR3: CAGDRDNGYF; DNA: TGTGCTGGCGACAGGGACAACGGGTACTTC; J: TRBJ2-7; size: many; V: TRBV7-7; D: TRBD1
CDR3: CSAPFPQHYEQYF; DNA: TGCAGTGCCCCGTTTCCCCAGCACTACGAGCAGTACTTC; J: TRBJ2-7; size: many; V: TRBV20-1; D: -
CDR3: CASSLLLAGQETQYF; DNA: TGTGCCAGCAGTCTCCTACTAGCGGGACAAGAGACCCAGTACTTC; J: TRBJ2-5; size: many; V: TRBV28; D: TRBD2
CDR3: CASSVGLAGRETQYF; DNA: TGTGCCAGCAGCGTAGGACTAGCGGGGAGGGAGACCCAGTACTTC; J: TRBJ2-5; size: few; V: TRBV9; D: TRBD2
CDR3: CASSQLRQGYEQYF; DNA: TGTGCCAGCAGCCAACTGAGACAGGGCTACGAGCAGTACTTC; J: TRBJ2-7; size: many; V: TRBV3-1; D: TRBD1
CDR3: CASGTSGIHEQFF; DNA: TGTGCCAGCGGGACTAGCGGGATTCATGAGCAGTTCTTC; J: TRBJ2-1; size: many; V: TRBV11-3; D: TRBD2
CDR3: CASSPLIGSVYEQYF; DNA: TGTGCCAGCAGCCCCTTAATCGGGAGTGTTTACGAGCAGTACTTC; J: TRBJ2-7; size: many; V: TRBV7-2; D: -
CDR3: CATSILGTSGRYEQYF; DNA: TGTGCCACCAGCATCCTAGGGACTAGCGGGAGATACGAGCAGTACTTC; J: TRBJ2-7; size: -; V: TRBV15; D: TRBD2
CDR3: CASSYGGLSRGTQYF; DNA: TGTGCCAGCAGTTACGGGGGACTATCTCGAGGGACCCAGTACTTC; J: TRBJ2-5; size: many; V: TRBV6-2/TRBV6-3; D: TRBD2
CDR3: CASSITGMNYGYTF; DNA: TGTGCCAGCAGTATTACTGGGATGAACTATGGCTACACCTTC; J: TRBJ1-2; size: -; V: TRBV7-2; D: -
CDR3: CASSPRDYGYEQYF; DNA: TGTGCCAGCAGCCCCCGGGACTACGGCTACGAGCAGTACTTC; J: TRBJ2-7; size: many; V: TRBV7-2; D: TRBD2
CDR3: CASSLDRVFGGELFF; DNA: TGTGCCAGCAGTTTAGATAGAGTTTTCGGCGGGGAGCTGTTTTTT; J: TRBJ2-2; size: many; V: TRBV28; D: -
CDR3: CASSLTGGSGNTIYF; DNA: TGTGCCAGCAGTCTGACAGGGGGATCTGGAAACACCATATATTTT; J: TRBJ1-3; size: many; V: TRBV12-3/TRBV12-4; D: TRBD1
CDR3: CSAQTGAGANVLTF; DNA: TGCAGTGCCCAAACAGGGGCTGGGGCCAACGTCCTGACTTTC; J: TRBJ2-6; size: -; V: TRBV20-1; D: TRBD1
CDR3: CASSDKATDTQYF; DNA: TGTGCCAGCAGTGACAAGGCCACAGATACGCAGTATTTT; J: TRBJ2-3; size: few; V: TRBV6-2/TRBV6-3; D: -
CDR3: CSARDRLPFSGGLYEQYF; DNA: TGCAGTGCTAGAGATCGCCTCCCTTTTAGCGGAGGTCTTTACGAGCAGTACTTC; J: TRBJ2-7; size: -; V: TRBV20-1; D: -
CDR3: CASSQIRAQGIGGYTF; DNA: TGCGCCAGCAGCCAAATCAGAGCACAGGGGATTGGGGGCTACACCTTC; J: TRBJ1-2; size: -; V: TRBV4-1; D: TRBD1
CDR3: CASSSRVPTEAFF; DNA: TGTGCCAGCAGTTCCAGGGTTCCCACTGAAGCTTTCTTT; J: TRBJ1-1; size: many; V: TRBV28; D: -
CDR3: CSARVERRWGSRSYNEQFF; DNA: TGCAGTGCTAGAGTGGAGAGGCGCTGGGGGAGTAGGTCCTACAATGAGCAGTTCTTC; J: TRBJ2-1; size: many; V: TRBV20-1; D: -
CDR3: CASNLSPMNTEAFF; DNA: TGTGCCAGCAACCTCAGCCCCATGAACACTGAAGCTTTCTTT; J: TRBJ1-1; size: few; V: TRBV5-4; D: -
CDR3: CAWSWIPGQEDSPLHF; DNA: TGTGCCTGGAGTTGGATACCGGGACAGGAGGATTCACCCCTCCACTTT; J: TRBJ1-6; size: -; V: TRBV30; D: TRBD1
CDR3: CSASQPGLAGELSYEQYF; DNA: TGCAGTGCTAGTCAACCGGGACTAGCGGGAGAGCTCTCCTACGAGCAGTACTTC; J: TRBJ2-7; size: few; V: TRBV20-1; D: TRBD2
CDR3: CASSPTISGSYEQYF; DNA: TGTGCCAGCAGTCCCACCATTAGCGGGAGCTACGAGCAGTACTTC; J: TRBJ2-7; size: many; V: TRBV6-1; D: TRBD2
CDR3: CSSTLGLVNEQFF; DNA: TGCAGCTCAACGCTAGGCCTCGTTAATGAGCAGTTCTTC; J: TRBJ2-1; size: many; V: TRBV29-1; D: -
CDR3: CASSATSGAYEQYF; DNA: TGTGCCAGCAGTGCGACTAGCGGGGCCTACGAGCAGTACTTC; J: TRBJ2-7; size: -; V: TRBV6-1; D: TRBD2
CDR3: CASTHWASDTDTQYF; DNA: TGCGCCAGCACCCACTGGGCTAGCGACACAGATACGCAGTATTTT; J: TRBJ2-3; size: few; V: TRBV10-2; D: -
CDR3: CASSVEGQGVPSGSFTDTQYF; DNA: TGTGCCAGCAGCGTAGAGGGACAGGGGGTGCCTAGCGGGAGTTTCACAGATACGCAGTATTTT; J: TRBJ2-3; size: -; V: TRBV9; D: -
CDR3: CASVGGGLLAETQYF; DNA: TGTGCCAGCGTGGGGGGGGGCCTACTAGCGGAGACCCAGTACTTC; J: TRBJ2-5; size: many; V: TRBV6-1; D: -
CDR3: CATSDPGQYNEQFF; DNA: TGTGCCACCAGTGACCCGGGACAGTACAATGAGCAGTTCTTC; J: TRBJ2-1; size: few; V: TRBV24-1; D: TRBD1
CDR3: CSAREPSGRANEQFF; DNA: TGCAGTGCTAGAGAACCCAGCGGGAGGGCCAATGAGCAGTTCTTC; J: TRBJ2-1; size: -; V: TRBV20-1; D: TRBD2
CDR3: CASSVEFLAYNEQFF; DNA: TGTGCCAGCAGCGTAGAGTTTCTAGCTTACAATGAGCAGTTCTTC; J: TRBJ2-1; size: -; V: TRBV9; D: -